These T cell receptor beta chains were read from a single sample in a study of shared clonotypes between healthy human individuals. Sequenced by immunoSEQ multiplex PCR; TCRdb stores in-frame clones only, minus some. The sample includes 760,000 or so clones, just over 95% of them seen just once. Material: naive CD8+ T cells sorted from blood. The receptors originated from a young man in good health. Each CDR3 is given without its conserved first and last residue. Fields, in order: CDR3 protein, CDR3 length, D gene, V gene. The D gene is left open where the match is weak.

ASSSTGGSAPNNEQF	15	TRBD2	TRBV7-2
ASSQTQSFRQLA	12	NA	TRBV14
ASSYSERPQH	10	NA	TRBV6-6
ASSQDPQGGTNEKLF	15	NA	TRBV4-1
ASSTGGLNTEAF	12	NA	TRBV5-4
ASSFGSNLNTIY	12	NA	TRBV5-4
ATGGGYSNQPQH	12	NA	TRBV10-3
ASSSTSGSPYEQY	13	TRBD2	TRBV7-9
ASTMNGELF	9	NA	TRBV7-9
AWDSTGELF	9	NA	TRBV30
AIGTDNEQF	9	TRBD1	TRBV10-3
ASSELGSEQF	10	NA	TRBV10-1
ASKGVNGNTIY	11	NA	TRBV28
SVKDRGSLVSAETQY	15	TRBD1	TRBV29-1
ASSPPGWRLQPNPGELF	17	NA	TRBV5-8
ASSLGLAGYEQY	12	TRBD2	TRBV28
ASSLGLAGEDEQY	13	TRBD2	TRBV5-4
ASSLILAGESYNEQF	15	TRBD2	TRBV7-2
ASSRKPGLAGEGSTDTQY	18	TRBD2	TRBV2
ASSPGTEITGELF	13	TRBD1	TRBV5-5
ASSETSGRSSYEQY	14	TRBD2	TRBV2
ASSFRDYQHNEQF	13	TRBD2	TRBV5-1
ASSQPRRGYYNEQF	14	NA	TRBV7-8
ASSLGTARGNTIY	13	NA	TRBV5-1
ASSLAGDGFTYEQY	14	NA	TRBV13
ASSMSGQPQH	10	NA	TRBV6-5
ASSVEAGAAYEQY	13	TRBD2	TRBV9
ASSVRGQETQY	11	NA	TRBV11-3
ASSLVGVNEKLF	12	NA	TRBV5-6
ASGHRGNYEQY	11	TRBD1	TRBV27
ASSPTYAFASGSSETQY	17	TRBD2	TRBV5-6
SVLGRGDSNTGELF	14	NA	TRBV29-1
ASVDGRGTIY	10	NA	TRBV7-9
ASSLIGSSKH	10	NA	TRBV7-2
ASSPPGARKDEQY	13	NA	TRBV18
ASSVGGDYEQY	11	NA	TRBV6-1
ASSESDSVSGGRDYNEQF	18	TRBD2	TRBV10-1
ASSPLGGRADTQY	13	TRBD2	TRBV11-1
ASSGQQGYT	9	NA	TRBV9
ASSFRETGELF	11	NA	TRBV28
ASSLGAGIAYGYT	13	NA	TRBV5-5
ASSLAGTTYEQY	12	NA	TRBV7-2
ASRNFLDTEAF	11	NA	TRBV28
ASSLGGSPHEQY	12	TRBD2	TRBV5-6
ASSPRTSGKNTDTQY	15	TRBD2	TRBV28
ASSPGGVAGAYEQY	14	TRBD2	TRBV5-1
SVPRQGGYEQY	11	NA	TRBV29-1
ASSPGQGLQPQH	12	TRBD1	TRBV2
ASSPTGGLTYEQY	13	TRBD1	TRBV27
ASSYSQELF	9	NA	TRBV6-5
ASSFGLVNEQF	11	TRBD2	TRBV19
ASTPTLAKNIQY	12	NA	TRBV11-2
ASSLATGGYEQY	12	TRBD1	TRBV7-8
ASSLMLTGTYEQY	13	NA	TRBV27
ASSVPGLASRSYNEQF	16	TRBD2	TRBV7-9